This T cell receptor (beta chain) was sequenced during a study of T cell repertoires in ileal Crohn's disease. Sequenced by immunoSEQ multiplex PCR; TCRdb stores in-frame clones only, minus some. The sample has around 17,000 clones, around 88% seen once; the top ten hold around 5.6%. Sequences were obtained from ileal tissue. This TCR was sampled from an adult with Crohn's disease.

CDR3 sequence: CASSLVTGTDTQYF. The CDR3 DNA follows: TGTGCCAGCAGCTTAGTTACGGGCACAGATACGCAGTATTTT. V gene TRBV7-2 combines with J gene TRBJ2-3; D is ambiguous. The CDR3 is 14 amino acids. Germline values: CDR1 SGHTA, CDR2 FQGNSA. The germline V and J ends were trimmed by 1 base and 1 base, with 6 bases remaining between them.